One and the same sample provided the 3 T cell receptor beta chains below, sequenced in a study of CD8 T cells in Susac syndrome. Roughly 0.45 to 1 ug RNA was reverse transcribed with random hexamers. TCRdb processed the immunoSEQ multiplex PCR reads anew with MiXCR; each CDR3 protein has one entry. The table has 130,000 to 150,000 distinct CDR3 sequences, roughly 95% seen once. Sequenced material: CD4+ T cells from PBMCs. The receptor source for this set is a human donor in good health.

V gene TRBV24-1 combines with J gene TRBJ2-7; 9 bases align to TRBD2. CDR1 and CDR2 from the germline V gene are KGHDR and SFDVKD. Trimming took 3 bases from V and 2 from J; bases not matched to a gene: 4. CDR3 length: 15 residues. The DNA of the CDR3 is TGTGCCACCAGTGATAGGGCGGGAGGGCCCTACGAGCAGTACTTC. Protein product: CATSDRAGGPYEQYF.

The V and J genes are TRBV18 and TRBJ2-5; D might be TRBD2 (7 bases). Germline V gene lookup returns CDR1 KGHSH and CDR2 LQKENI. V lost 5 bases and J lost 4, with 29 bases in between. The CDR3 is 19 residues long. DNA of the CDR3: TGTGCCAGCTCAGGAGCCTCCAGGGGAGGCGGGAGCCCCAGAGAGACCCAGTACTTC. As protein: CASSGASRGGGSPRETQYF.

This chain connects TRBV10-3 to TRBJ1-2; D not resolved. The V and J ends lost 0 bases and 7 bases respectively, with 9 bases between them. The CDR3 is 13 residues long. Germline V gene lookup returns CDR1 ENHRY and CDR2 SYGVKD. The CDR3: CAISESGSFGYTF. The CDR3 DNA is TGTGCCATCAGTGAGTCGGGCAGTTTTGGCTACACCTTC.